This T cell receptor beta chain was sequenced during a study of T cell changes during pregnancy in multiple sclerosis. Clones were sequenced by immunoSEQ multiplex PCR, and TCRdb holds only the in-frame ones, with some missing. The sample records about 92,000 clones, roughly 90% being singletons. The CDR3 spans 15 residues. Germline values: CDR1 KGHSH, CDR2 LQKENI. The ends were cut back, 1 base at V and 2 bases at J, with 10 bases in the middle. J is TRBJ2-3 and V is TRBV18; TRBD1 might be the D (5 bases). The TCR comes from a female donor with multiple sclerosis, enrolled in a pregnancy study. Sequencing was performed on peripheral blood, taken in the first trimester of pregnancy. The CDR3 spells CASSPLGADTDTQYF. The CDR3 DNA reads TGTGCCAGCTCACCACTAGGGGCCGACACAGATACGCAGTATTTT.